Here is one T cell receptor (beta chain) with its context. The authors' processing: Reference gene primer amplification in the assay estimated nucleated cell counts. Clones were read by immunoSEQ multiplex PCR, and TCRdb kept only the in-frame ones, dropping some. That table supplies the V and J calls and clone size; D and trimming were determined from the DNA. Of 270,000 or so clones in the sample, around 82% are singletons; the top ten hold less than 4%. This sample was taken from a study of blood T cell repertoires in COVID-19. Whole-study context: COVID-19 samples, acute and convalescent, were from the United States, Italy and Spain.

Sequencing input: peripheral blood. The TCR was taken from a young woman with acute or convalescent COVID-19.

In nucleotides, the CDR3 is TGTGCCTGGAGTTCGGCGGGAGGCCATACAGATACGCAGTATTTT. Amino acid sequence: CAWSSAGGHTDTQYF. This chain links TRBV30 with TRBJ2-3; 8 bases fit TRBD2. The CDR3 sequence is 15 residues long. V shed 2 bases and J 3 bases; nucleotides not matched to a gene: 7. Germline values: CDR1 GTSNPN, CDR2 SVGIG (reference sequence).